This TCR beta chain was retrieved from a study of molecular identifiers for immune sequencing clone quantification. On this clonotype: What it binds is unknown. This may be a read error: a much more frequent sequence differs by one nucleotide.

Listed TCR primers and previously described methods were used for bulk TCR libraries. TCRdb fed the PCR reads into MiXCR, producing one record per CDR3 protein. This table holds around 470,000 distinct CDR3 sequences, around 23% found once. General observations from the study: Reports indicate spiked Jurkat TCR RNA from one cell could be found among about a million naive cells.

Preparation of naive CD8 libraries involved roughly 18,000 to 1,100,000 sorted cells and 10%, 30% or 50% RNA. A CD8+CD4-CCR7+CD45RA+ phenotype served as the sorting definition for naive CD8 T cells. With V trimmed by 0 bases and J by 6 bases, 6 bases remained unmatched. There are 15 residues in the CDR3. Per the germline V gene, CDR1 is LGHDT and CDR2 is YNNKEL (reference sequence). The TCR originated in a human donor in good health. Some libraries in this study had Jurkat cell RNA spiked in. The chain is built from TRBV3-1 and TRBJ1-1; 8 bases are shared with TRBD1. The specimen was naive CD8+ T cells from blood, with Jurkat cell RNA spiked in. Specified subset: FACS-sorted CD8+CD4-CCR7+CD45RA+ naive T cells. CDR3 coding DNA: TGTGCCAGCAGCCAAGATCGAGCAGGGGGCCCTGAAGCTTTCTTT. Translating it yields CASSQDRAGGPEAFF.